This T cell receptor beta chain is from a study of T cell repertoires in cytomegalovirus infection. Study at large: Evidence of both CMV infection and a matching HLA type came from public TCR beta signatures. Findings of the study overall: Of the TCR beta families, the public ones yielded a cumulative frequency that identified carriers of CMV plus the relevant HLA. Dominating the ex vivo response were HLA-C-restricted CMV-specific TCR beta clonotypes.

One entry per CDR3 protein, called by TCRdb with MiXCR from the reads. This sample carries around 450,000 distinct CDR3 sequences, roughly a third of them seen once, and the ten largest clones take roughly 15%. Worth noting for this clonotype: Its specificity is not known. At one end the junction does not follow the germline gene, possibly because of a read error.

Germline CDR1 and CDR2: SGHTA and FQGNSA. There are 13 residues in the CDR3. The genes are TRBV7-2 and TRBJ1-5; D remains unclear. The sequence was collected from a human donor in good health (CMV status not recorded). Some clones in this sample may be carry-over from other donors' samples. Material: PBMCs. The CDR3 DNA reads TGTGGCAGCAGCCTAAGGGATAATCAGCCCCAGCATTTT. Its translation: CGSSLRDNQPQHF. Drawing the rest from reference TRBV7-2 and TRBJ1-5, the complete variable domain is GAGVSQSPSNKVTEKGKDVELRCDPISGHTALYWYRQSLGQGLEFLIYFQGNSAPDKSGLPSDRFSAERTGGSVSTLTIQRTQQEDSAVYLCGSSLRDNQPQHFGDGTRLSIL.